A single sample gave rise to the 2 T cell receptor beta chains below, sequenced in a study of metastatic and nonmetastatic thyroid tumors. Thyroid surgery took place with no prior treatment in any patient. TCRdb re-clonotyped the PCR reads through MiXCR. The sample holds 5,500 to 7,500 clones, about 32% seen once. Material for sequencing was adjacent normal tissue. Every receptor here comes from a female donor with papillary thyroid cancer or a benign thyroid nodule (not recorded which). Some clones in this sample may be carry-over from other donors' samples.

The chain is built from TRBV7-3 and TRBJ2-5, with D possibly TRBD1 on 5 matching bases. The V end was cut by 8 bases, the J end by 3 bases, with 13 bases between. From germline, CDR1 is SGHTA and CDR2 FQGTGA. The CDR3 runs to 13 residues. The CDR3 here is CASARGSEETQYF. The CDR3, as DNA: TGTGCCAGCGCTAGGGGATCCGAAGAGACCCAGTACTTC. Full variable domain (outside the CDR3, taken from reference TRBV7-3 and TRBJ2-5): GAGVSQTPSNKVTEKGKYVELRCDPISGHTALYWYRQSLGQGPEFLIYFQGTGAADDSGLPNDRFFAVRPEGSVSTLKIQRTERGDSAVYLCASARGSEETQYFGPGTRLLVL.

The genes are TRBV30 and TRBJ1-4; D uncertain. V gave up 2 bases and J gave up 5 bases, with 6 bases separating them. The germline CDR1 and CDR2 sequences are GTSNPN and SVGIG (reference sequence). The CDR3 contains 12 residues. The CDR3 nucleotides are TGTGCCTGGAGTCAGAGAAATGAAAAACTGTTTTTT. It translates to CAWSQRNEKLFF. The complete variable domain, with remaining parts taken from reference TRBV30 and TRBJ1-4, reads SQTIHQWPATLVQPVGSPLSLECTVEGTSNPNLYWYRQAAGRGLQLLFYSVGIGQISSEVPQNLSASRPQDRQFILSSKKLLLSDSGFYLCAWSQRNEKLFFGSGTQLSVL.